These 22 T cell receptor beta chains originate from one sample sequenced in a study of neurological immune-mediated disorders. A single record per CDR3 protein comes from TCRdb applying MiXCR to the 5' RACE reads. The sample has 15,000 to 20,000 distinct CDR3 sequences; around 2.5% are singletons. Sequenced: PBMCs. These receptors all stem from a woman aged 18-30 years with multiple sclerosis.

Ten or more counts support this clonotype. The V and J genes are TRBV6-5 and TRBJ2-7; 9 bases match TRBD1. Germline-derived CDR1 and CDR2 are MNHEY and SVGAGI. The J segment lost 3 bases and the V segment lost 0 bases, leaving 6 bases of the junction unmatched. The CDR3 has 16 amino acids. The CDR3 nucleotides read TGTGCCAGCAGTTACTCGTGGACAGGGGTCCTCTACGAGCAGTACTTC. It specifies CASSYSWTGVLYEQYF.

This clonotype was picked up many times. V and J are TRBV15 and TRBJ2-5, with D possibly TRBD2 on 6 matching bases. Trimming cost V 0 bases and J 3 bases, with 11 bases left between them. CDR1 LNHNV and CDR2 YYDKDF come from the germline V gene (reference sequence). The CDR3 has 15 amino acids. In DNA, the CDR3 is TGTGCCACCAGCAGAGATCCGGCTAGCGAAGAGACCCAGTACTTC. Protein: CATSRDPASEETQYF.

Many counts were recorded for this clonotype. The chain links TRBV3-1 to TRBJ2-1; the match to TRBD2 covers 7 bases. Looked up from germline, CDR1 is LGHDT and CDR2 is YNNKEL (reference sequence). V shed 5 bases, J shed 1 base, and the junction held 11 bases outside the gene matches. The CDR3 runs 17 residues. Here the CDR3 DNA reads TGTGCCAGCAGCGCCGGTGGCGGGAGCAATTCCTACAATGAGCAGTTCTTC. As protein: CASSAGGGSNSYNEQFF.

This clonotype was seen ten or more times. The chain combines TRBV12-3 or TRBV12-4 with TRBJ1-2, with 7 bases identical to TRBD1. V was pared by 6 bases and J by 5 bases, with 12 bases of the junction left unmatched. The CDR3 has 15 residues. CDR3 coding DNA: TGTGCCAGCAGATACGGGACAGCAAGTCAATATGGCTACACCTTC. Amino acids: CASRYGTASQYGYTF.

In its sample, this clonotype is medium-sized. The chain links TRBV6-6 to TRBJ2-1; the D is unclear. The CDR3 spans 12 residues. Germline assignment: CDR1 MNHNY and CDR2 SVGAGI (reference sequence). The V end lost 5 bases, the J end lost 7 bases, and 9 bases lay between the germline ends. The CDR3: CASSRPRNEQFF. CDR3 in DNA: TGTGCCAGCAGTCGACCGCGAAATGAGCAGTTCTTC.

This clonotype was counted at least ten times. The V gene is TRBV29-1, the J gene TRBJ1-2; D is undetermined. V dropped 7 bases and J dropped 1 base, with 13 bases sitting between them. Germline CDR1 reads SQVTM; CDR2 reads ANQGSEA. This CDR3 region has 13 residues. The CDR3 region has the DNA TGCAGCGCAAGGACTGACTATAACTATGGCTACACCTTC. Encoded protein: CSARTDYNYGYTF.

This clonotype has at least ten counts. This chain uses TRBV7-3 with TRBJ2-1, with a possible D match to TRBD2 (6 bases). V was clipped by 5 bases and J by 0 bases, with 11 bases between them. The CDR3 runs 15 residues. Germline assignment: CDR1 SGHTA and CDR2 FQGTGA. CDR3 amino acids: CASSPGRGSYNEQFF. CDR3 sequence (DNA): TGTGCCAGCAGCCCCGGGCGGGGCTCCTACAATGAGCAGTTCTTC. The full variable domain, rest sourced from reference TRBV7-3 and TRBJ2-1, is GAGVSQTPSNKVTEKGKYVELRCDPISGHTALYWYRQSLGQGPEFLIYFQGTGAADDSGLPNDRFFAVRPEGSVSTLKIQRTERGDSAVYLCASSPGRGSYNEQFFGPGTRLTVL.

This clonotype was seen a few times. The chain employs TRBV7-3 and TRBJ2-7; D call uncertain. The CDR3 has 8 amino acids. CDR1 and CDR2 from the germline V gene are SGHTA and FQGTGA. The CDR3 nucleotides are TGTAATACCTCCGAGCAGTACTTC. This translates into CNTSEQYF.

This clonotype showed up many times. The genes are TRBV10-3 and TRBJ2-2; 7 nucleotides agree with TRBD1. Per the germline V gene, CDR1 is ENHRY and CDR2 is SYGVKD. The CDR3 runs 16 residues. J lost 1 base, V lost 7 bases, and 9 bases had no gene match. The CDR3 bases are TGTGCCATCAACACCCCGGGACAGATGAACACCGGGGAGCTGTTTTTT. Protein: CAINTPGQMNTGELFF.

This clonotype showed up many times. The CDR3 is CASSLVATASTDTQYF. CDR3 bases: TGCGCCAGCAGCTTGGTTGCCACTGCTAGCACAGATACGCAGTATTTT. The V gene is TRBV5-1, the J gene TRBJ2-3, with D hard to call. V gave up 0 bases and J gave up 0 bases, with 11 bases separating them. This CDR3 region has 16 residues. Germline V CDR1 and CDR2: SGHRS, YFSETQ.

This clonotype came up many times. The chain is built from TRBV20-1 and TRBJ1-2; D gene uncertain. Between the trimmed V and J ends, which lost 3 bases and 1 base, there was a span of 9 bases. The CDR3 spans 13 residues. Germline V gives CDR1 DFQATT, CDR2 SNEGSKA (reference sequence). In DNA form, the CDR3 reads TGCAGTGCTAGGCGGACCCGTAACTATGGCTACACCTTC. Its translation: CSARRTRNYGYTF.

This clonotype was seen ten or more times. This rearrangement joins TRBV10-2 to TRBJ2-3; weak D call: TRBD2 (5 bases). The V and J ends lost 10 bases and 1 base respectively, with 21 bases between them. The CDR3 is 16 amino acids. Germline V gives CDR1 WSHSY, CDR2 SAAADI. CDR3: CATTRERVKGTDTQYF. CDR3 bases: TGCGCCACTACGAGAGAGAGGGTTAAGGGCACAGATACGCAGTATTTT.

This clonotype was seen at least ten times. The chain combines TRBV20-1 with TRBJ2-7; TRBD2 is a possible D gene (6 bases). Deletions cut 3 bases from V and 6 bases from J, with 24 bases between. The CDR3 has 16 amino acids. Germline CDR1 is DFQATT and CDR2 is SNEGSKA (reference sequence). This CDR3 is CSARSYRDSRFFEQYF. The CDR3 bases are TGCAGTGCTAGGAGTTACCGGGACTCCAGGTTCTTCGAGCAGTACTTC.

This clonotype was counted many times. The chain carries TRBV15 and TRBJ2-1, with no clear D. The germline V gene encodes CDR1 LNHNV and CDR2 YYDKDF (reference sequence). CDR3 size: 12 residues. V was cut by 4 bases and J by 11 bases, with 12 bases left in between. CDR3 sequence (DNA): TGTGCCACCAGCACCGGCCCCGTCCAGCAGTTCTTC. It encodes CATSTGPVQQFF.

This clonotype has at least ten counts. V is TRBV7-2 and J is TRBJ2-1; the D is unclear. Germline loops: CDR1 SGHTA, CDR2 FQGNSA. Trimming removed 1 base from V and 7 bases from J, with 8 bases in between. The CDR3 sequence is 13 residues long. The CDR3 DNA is TGTGCCAGCAGCTTAGGCCTAGGGAATGAGCAGTTCTTC. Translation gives CASSLGLGNEQFF.

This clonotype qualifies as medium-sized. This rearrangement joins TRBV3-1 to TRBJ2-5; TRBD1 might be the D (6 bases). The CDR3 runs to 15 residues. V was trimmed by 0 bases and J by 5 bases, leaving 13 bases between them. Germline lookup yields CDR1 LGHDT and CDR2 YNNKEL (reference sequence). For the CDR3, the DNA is TGTGCCAGCAGCCAAGATAGGGGGATAACGGAGACCCAGTACTTC. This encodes CASSQDRGITETQYF.

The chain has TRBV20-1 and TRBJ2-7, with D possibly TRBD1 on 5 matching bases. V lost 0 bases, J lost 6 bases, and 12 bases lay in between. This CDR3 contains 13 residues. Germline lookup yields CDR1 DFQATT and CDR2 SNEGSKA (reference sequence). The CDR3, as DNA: TGCAGTGCTAGAGAAGGGGTGCTGGGCGAGCAGTACTTC. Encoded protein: CSAREGVLGEQYF.

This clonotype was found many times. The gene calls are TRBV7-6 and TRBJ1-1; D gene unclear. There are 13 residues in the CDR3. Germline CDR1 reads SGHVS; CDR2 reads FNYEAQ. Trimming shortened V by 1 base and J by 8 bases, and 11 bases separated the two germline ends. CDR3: CASSLGGGVEAFF. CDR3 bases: TGTGCCAGCAGCTTAGGGGGAGGAGTGGAAGCTTTCTTT.

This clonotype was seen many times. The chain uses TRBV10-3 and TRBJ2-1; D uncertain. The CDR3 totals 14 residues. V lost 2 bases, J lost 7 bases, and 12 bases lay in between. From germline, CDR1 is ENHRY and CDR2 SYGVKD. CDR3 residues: CAISEGAQENEQFF. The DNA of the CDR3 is TGTGCCATCAGTGAGGGCGCGCAGGAGAATGAGCAGTTCTTC.

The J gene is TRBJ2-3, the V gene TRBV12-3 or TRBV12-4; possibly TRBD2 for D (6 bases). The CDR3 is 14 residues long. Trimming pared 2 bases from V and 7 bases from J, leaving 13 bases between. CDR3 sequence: CASSLLQAGNTQYF. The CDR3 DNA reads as TGTGCCAGCAGTTTACTTCAGGCGGGGAATACGCAGTATTTT.

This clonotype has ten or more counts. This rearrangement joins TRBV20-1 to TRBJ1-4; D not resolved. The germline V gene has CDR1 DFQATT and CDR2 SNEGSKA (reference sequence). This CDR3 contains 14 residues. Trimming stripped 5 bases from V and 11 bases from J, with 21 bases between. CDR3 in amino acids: CSAVKASNSPKLFF. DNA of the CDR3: TGCAGTGCTGTCAAGGCTTCAAACTCTCCCAAACTGTTTTTT.

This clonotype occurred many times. As DNA, the CDR3 is TGTGCCAGCAGCCCGATAAGCGGACAGGGGAACTATGGCTACACCTTC. Its protein product is CASSPISGQGNYGYTF. This sequence joins TRBV7-2 and TRBJ1-2; TRBD1 aligns across 9 bases. CDR1 is SGHTA and CDR2 is FQGNSA in the germline V gene. The CDR3 has 16 residues. Germline trimming cut 5 bases from V and 2 bases from J; bases unmatched to any gene: 9.